This TCR beta chain is drawn from a study of Ad26.COV2.S vaccination and SARS-CoV-2 variants. Study-wide points: Using TCR breadth and depth analyses may have led to underestimated total T cell responses.

TCRdb's copy holds only in-frame clones and misses some; the assay was immunoSEQ multiplex PCR. The table includes around 450,000 clones, around 90% detected once. The V end was cut by 2 bases, the J end by 2 bases, with 4 bases between. The germline V gene encodes CDR1 GTSNPN and CDR2 SVGIG (reference sequence). This CDR3 has 11 amino acids. This clone appeared once. Its antigen is unknown. Treatment noted: around 19 received Ad26.COV2.S at low or high dose, single or two shots; about 5 received placebo; per-sample allocation not given. Sampling took place 63 days after the first vaccine or placebo injection.

The chain carries TRBV30 and TRBJ2-7; D not certain. The sequence derives from a person between 18 and 59 years old who received the Ad26.COV2.S COVID-19 vaccine or a placebo. The sequenced sample was peripheral blood, obtained in a trial of Ad26.COV2.S vaccine versus placebo. CDR3: CAWSLTYEQYF. For the CDR3, the DNA is TGTGCCTGGAGTCTTACCTACGAGCAGTACTTC. Filled out from reference TRBV30 and TRBJ2-7, the complete variable domain reads SQTIHQWPATLVQPVGSPLSLECTVEGTSNPNLYWYRQAAGRGLQLLFYSVGIGQISSEVPQNLSASRPQDRQFILSSKKLLLSDSGFYLCAWSLTYEQYFGPGTRLTVT.